A single T cell receptor (beta chain) is shown here with its context. As handled by the study authors: Reference gene primer amplification in the assay estimated nucleated cell counts. Sequencing used immunoSEQ multiplex PCR; TCRdb keeps in-frame clones, though not all of them. V, J and clone size derive from that table, while D and trimming were established from the DNA sequence. The data show just over 650,000 clones, with 80% to 90% seen just once and roughly 0.25% held by the top ten. The data belong to a study of blood T cell repertoires in COVID-19. Study-wide context: Donors in the United States, Italy and Spain gave samples during acute or convalescent COVID-19. The analysed material was cDNA or gDNA that came from T cells, B-cell-depleted T cells, or PBMCs.

V lost 3 bases and J lost 4; bases outside the gene matches: 3. Germline CDR1 reads SGDLS; CDR2 reads YYNGEE. This CDR3 region has 15 residues. This receptor was identified in a woman aged 18-30 years with acute or convalescent COVID-19. The chain combines TRBV9 with TRBJ2-2; TRBD1 aligns across 10 bases. Material: peripheral blood. Here the CDR3 DNA reads TGTGCCAGCAGCGGCCGGACAGGGGGCACCGGGGAGCTGTTTTTT. Residues: CASSGRTGGTGELFF.